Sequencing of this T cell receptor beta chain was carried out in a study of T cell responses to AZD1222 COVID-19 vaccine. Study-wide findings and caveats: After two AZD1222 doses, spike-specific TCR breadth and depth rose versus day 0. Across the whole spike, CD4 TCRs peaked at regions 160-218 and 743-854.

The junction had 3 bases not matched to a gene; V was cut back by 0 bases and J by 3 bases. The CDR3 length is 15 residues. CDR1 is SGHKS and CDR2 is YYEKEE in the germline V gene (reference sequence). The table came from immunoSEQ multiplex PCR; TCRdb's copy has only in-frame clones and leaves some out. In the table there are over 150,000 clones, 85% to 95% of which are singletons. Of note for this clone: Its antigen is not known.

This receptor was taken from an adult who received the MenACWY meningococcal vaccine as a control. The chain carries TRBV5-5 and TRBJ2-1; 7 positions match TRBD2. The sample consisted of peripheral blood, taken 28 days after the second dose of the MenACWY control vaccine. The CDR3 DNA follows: TGTGCCAGCAGCTTGGAGACGGGGGGCTACAATGAGCAGTTCTTC. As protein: CASSLETGGYNEQFF.